These 14 T cell receptor beta chains originate from one sample sequenced in a study of blood T cell repertoires in COVID-19. TCRdb's copy holds only in-frame clones and misses some; the assay was immunoSEQ multiplex PCR. This table holds hundreds of thousands of clones, 85% to 90% found once. Sample: PBMCs or T cells enriched from blood (not recorded which). These TCRs come from a woman aged 25 to 45 with acute COVID-19.

The chain employs TRBV7-6 and TRBJ1-3; D uncertain. Trimming took 3 bases from V and 8 from J, leaving 23 bases between them. The CDR3 totals 17 residues. The germline V gene has CDR1 SGHVS and CDR2 FNYEAQ. The CDR3 DNA reads as TGTGCCAGCAGCTTTGGGCCCTATGGAAATCAGTCGGACACCATATATTTT. Its translation: CASSFGPYGNQSDTIYF.

The chain has TRBV9 and TRBJ2-5; D uncertain. V gave up 0 bases and J gave up 2 bases, with 8 bases separating them. Germline CDR1 reads SGDLS; CDR2 reads YYNGEE. The CDR3 has 14 residues. CDR3 sequence (DNA): TGTGCCAGCAGCGTAGCCCTCTCGCAAGAGACCCAGTACTTC. As protein: CASSVALSQETQYF.

The gene calls are TRBV7-2 and TRBJ2-1; the D gene is possibly TRBD1 (5 bases). The V and J ends lost 3 bases and 0 bases respectively, with 12 bases between them. This CDR3 contains 16 residues. Germline V gives CDR1 SGHTA, CDR2 FQGNSA. The CDR3 nucleotides are TGTGCCAGCAGCTTTCAAGGGGTAGGCTCCTACAATGAGCAGTTCTTC. It codes for CASSFQGVGSYNEQFF.

This chain connects TRBV4-1 to TRBJ2-1; D is uncertain. The V gene lost 1 base and the J gene lost 6 bases, with 16 bases spanning the gap. The CDR3 sequence is 16 residues long. Looked up from germline, CDR1 is MGHRA and CDR2 is YSYEKL. CDR3 region: CASSQGMVEIPNEQFF. In DNA form, the CDR3 reads TGCGCCAGCAGCCAAGGAATGGTAGAGATTCCCAATGAGCAGTTCTTC.

The chain recombines TRBV5-1 with TRBJ2-1, with TRBD2 as a possible D gene (5 bases). The germline V gene has CDR1 SGHRS and CDR2 YFSETQ. The V end was cut by 0 bases, the J end by 7 bases, with 14 bases between. The CDR3 covers 15 residues. The CDR3 here is CASSLERGVGNEQFF. CDR3 DNA: TGCGCCAGCAGCTTGGAACGGGGAGTTGGGAATGAGCAGTTCTTC.

The rearrangement uses TRBV19 and TRBJ2-3; TRBD2 agrees at 11 bases. Looked up from germline, CDR1 is LNHDA and CDR2 is SQIVND (reference sequence). This CDR3 comprises 15 residues. V lost 3 bases, J lost 5 bases, and 4 bases stayed unmatched. In nucleotides, the CDR3 is TGTGCCAGTAGTATGACTAGCGGGGTGAGAGATACGCAGTATTTT. Its translation: CASSMTSGVRDTQYF.

This clone was counted once. The chain couples TRBV6-5 to TRBJ2-7; maybe TRBD2 (5 bases). Germline CDR1 is MNHEY and CDR2 is SVGAGI. V lost 7 bases and J lost 2, with 12 bases in between. The CDR3 is 13 residues long. Written as DNA, the CDR3 is TGTGCCAGCAATCCTACGGGAACCTACGAGCAGTACTTC. Its translation: CASNPTGTYEQYF.

The CDR3 is CASSHKGQGSMRRNTQYF. DNA of the CDR3: TGTGCCAGCAGCCACAAAGGTCAAGGAAGTATGAGGAGAAATACGCAGTATTTT. This sequence joins TRBV3-1 (or the pseudogene TRBV3-2) and TRBJ2-3; D not certain. V lost 3 bases, J lost 7 bases, and 26 bases lay in between. The CDR3 has 18 residues. Germline V gene lookup returns CDR1 LGHDT and CDR2 YNNKEL (reference sequence).

The chain is built from TRBV7-9 and TRBJ2-5; 7 bases agree with TRBD1. J lost 1 base, V lost 0 bases, and 5 bases had no gene match. Germline CDR1 SEHNR, CDR2 FQNEAQ (reference sequence). The CDR3 sequence is 16 residues long. CDR3 coding DNA: TGTGCCAGCAGCTTAGCACCAGGGACAGTCCAAGAGACCCAGTACTTC. This translates into CASSLAPGTVQETQYF.

The chain carries TRBV12-3 or TRBV12-4 and TRBJ1-3, with TRBD1 as a possible D gene (6 bases). The CDR3 sequence is 12 residues long. Trimming shortened V by 6 bases and J by 8 bases, and 11 bases separated the two germline ends. CDR3 amino acids: CASRTGSDTIYF. Here the CDR3 DNA reads TGTGCCAGCAGAACAGGGTCGGACACCATATATTTT.

The rearrangement links TRBV19 to TRBJ2-6; D may be TRBD1 (5 bases). This CDR3 spans 17 amino acids. From germline, CDR1 is LNHDA and CDR2 SQIVND (reference sequence). Trimming stripped 4 bases from V and 2 bases from J, with 15 bases between. The CDR3 protein is CASSRGRAATGANVLTF. CDR3 DNA: TGTGCCAGTAGTAGGGGCAGGGCCGCTACTGGGGCCAACGTCCTGACTTTC.

CDR3 nucleotide sequence: TGTGCCAGCGTCTCAGGGGGTGTTATAATTTATTACGGCAATCAGCCCCAGCATTTT. Its translation is CASVSGGVIIYYGNQPQHF. V usage is TRBV21-1 and J usage is TRBJ1-5; the listed D gene, TRBD1, was not tested against the DNA. TRBV21-1 is marked as a pseudogene. The CDR3 extends over 19 amino acids.

This clone was recorded only once. The chain recombines TRBV5-1 with TRBJ1-2; weak D call: TRBD1 (5 bases). V lost 0 bases to trimming and J lost 5 bases, with 11 bases between them. Germline CDR1 is SGHRS and CDR2 is YFSETQ. The CDR3 consists of 14 residues. The CDR3 reads CASSLEAGGYGYTF. CDR3 coding DNA: TGCGCCAGCAGCTTGGAAGCCGGGGGGTATGGCTACACCTTC.

This chain joins TRBV6-6 and TRBJ1-5; D not certain. Germline V lookup: CDR1 MNHNY, CDR2 SVGAGI (reference sequence). CDR3 length: 16 residues. V gave up 6 bases and J gave up 6 bases, with 21 bases separating them. The CDR3 spells CASSKLQTEAVQPQHF. The CDR3 DNA is TGTGCCAGCAGCAAACTTCAGACGGAGGCGGTTCAGCCCCAGCATTTT.